The 19 T cell receptor beta chains listed next were all sequenced from one sample in a study of CD8 T cells in ankylosing spondylitis (dated 2017 in TCRdb). The research as a whole found: Blood from ankylosing spondylitis patients appeared to be characterized by a TCR beta motif composed of about eight highly homologous amino acid variants.

These TCRs' antigens remain unknown. Libraries were constructed by 5' RACE. The reads were generated on an Illumina HiSeq 2500. TCRdb itself trimmed the public reads at Q25 with fastp, ran MiXCR and retained productive beta chains. Every entry covers one CDR3 protein and lists the most common genes and DNA from its rows. The table for this sample lists about 440,000 distinct CDR3 sequences; 17% of them were counted only once. About 0.94% of the sample is held by the ten biggest clonotypes. Material for sequencing was blood, either unsorted or a sorted T cell fraction (not recorded which). These receptors originate from a male donor with ankylosing spondylitis.

The rearrangement links TRBV20-1 to TRBJ2-3; weak D call: TRBD2 (6 bases). The V gene's germline CDR1 is DFQATT and CDR2 SNEGSKA (reference sequence). The CDR3 is made up of 15 amino acids. V gave up 3 bases and J gave up 5 bases, with 18 bases separating them. The CDR3, as DNA: TGCAGTGCTAGCTCGGTGGGCAGAGCGGGAGATACGCAGTATTTT. It specifies CSASSVGRAGDTQYF.

This clonotype has just a few counts. The rearrangement uses TRBV12-3 or TRBV12-4 and TRBJ1-2; perhaps TRBD1 as D (6 bases). The CDR3 is made up of 15 amino acids. V lost 5 bases to trimming and J lost 4 bases, with 17 bases between them. The CDR3 DNA follows: TGTGCCAGCAGTCCCGCGGACAGCACTTTCTATGGCTACACCTTC. It translates to CASSPADSTFYGYTF.

This clonotype was counted a few times. The J gene is TRBJ2-3, the V gene TRBV29-1; 8 bases fit TRBD1. Looked up from germline, CDR1 is SQVTM and CDR2 is ANQGSEA. V trimming: 5 bases; J trimming: 4 bases; junction bases outside the gene matches: 2. The CDR3 is 12 amino acids. CDR3: CSVQGASDTQYF. CDR3 nucleotide sequence: TGCAGCGTTCAGGGGGCATCAGATACGCAGTATTTT.

This chain links TRBV20-1 with TRBJ2-3; 15 bases match TRBD2. V dropped 2 bases and J dropped 7; count of bases not matched to a gene: 13. Germline CDR1 reads DFQATT; CDR2 reads SNEGSKA (reference sequence). The CDR3 spans 18 residues. The CDR3 reads CSARPTWTSGRAVNTQYF. The CDR3 coding sequence is TGCAGTGCTAGACCGACGTGGACTAGCGGGAGGGCCGTGAATACGCAGTATTTT.

The gene calls are TRBV24-1 and TRBJ2-5; perhaps TRBD1 as D (6 bases). The CDR3 covers 15 residues. Trimming cost V 4 bases and J 4 bases, with 15 bases left between them. Germline V CDR1 and CDR2: KGHDR, SFDVKD. The CDR3 region is CATSEGARGPETQYF. DNA of the CDR3: TGTGCCACCAGTGAGGGGGCCCGGGGTCCAGAGACCCAGTACTTC.

This sequence joins TRBV7-9 and TRBJ2-5; perhaps TRBD1 as D (8 bases). This CDR3 comprises 16 residues. V lost 5 bases, J lost 4 bases, and 20 bases lay in between. Germline V gene sequence: CDR1 SEHNR, CDR2 FQNEAQ (reference sequence). The chain's CDR3 is CASSQGATGRGETQYF. The DNA of the CDR3 is TGTGCCAGCAGCCAGGGGGCAACAGGGAGGGGAGAGACCCAGTACTTC. The variable domain in full, completed from reference TRBV7-9 and TRBJ2-5, reads DTGVSQNPRHKITKRGQNVTFRCDPISEHNRLYWYRQTLGQGPEFLTYFQNEAQLEKSRLLSDRFSAERPKGSFSTLEIQRTEQGDSAMYLCASSQGATGRGETQYFGPGTRLLVL.

The chain employs TRBV5-1 and TRBJ2-5; TRBD1 is a possible D gene (5 bases). The CDR3 consists of 13 residues. Germline values: CDR1 SGHRS, CDR2 YFSETQ. The V and J ends lost 0 bases and 4 bases respectively, with 7 bases between them. CDR3 sequence: CASSLAGSETQYF. The CDR3 DNA sequence: TGCGCCAGCAGCTTGGCAGGGTCAGAGACCCAGTACTTC.

This chain uses TRBV10-2 with TRBJ1-5; weak D call: TRBD1 (5 bases). V lost 10 bases and J lost 9, with 22 bases in between. The CDR3 sequence is 14 residues long. The V gene's germline CDR1 is WSHSY and CDR2 SAAADI. The CDR3, as DNA: TGCGCCACCAGCCGGGACCCAGGGCCATCGCCCCAGCATTTT. It translates to CATSRDPGPSPQHF.

The chain uses TRBV7-3 and TRBJ1-6; no clear D. This CDR3 has 15 amino acids. Germline V gene sequence: CDR1 SGHTA, CDR2 FQGTGA. Trimming left V 2 bases short and J 4 bases short, with 9 bases between. This CDR3 is CASSLGPYYNSPLHF. The DNA for the CDR3 is TGTGCCAGCAGCTTAGGACCCTATTATAATTCACCCCTCCACTTT.

CDR3 nucleotides: TGTGCCAGCAGCTTGGCGGCTAGCGGAAGCTCCTACAATGAGCAGTTCTTC. Its protein is CASSLAASGSSYNEQFF. The rearrangement links TRBV5-6 to TRBJ2-1, with 7 bases fitting TRBD2. CDR3 size: 17 residues. The V gene's germline CDR1 is SGHDT and CDR2 YYEEEE. V shed 0 bases and J 0 bases; nucleotides not matched to a gene: 6.

The chain's CDR3 is CSARRGDLGQPQHF. The CDR3 bases are TGCAGTGCTCGCCGGGGGGATTTAGGTCAGCCCCAGCATTTT. The rearrangement links TRBV20-1 to TRBJ1-5; tentatively, D is TRBD1 (5 bases). This CDR3 has 14 residues. Germline CDR1 and CDR2: DFQATT and SNEGSKA (reference sequence). Trimming removed 5 bases at V and 6 bases at J, with 17 bases between.

The gene calls are TRBV12-3 or TRBV12-4 and TRBJ1-1, with 8 bases lining up with TRBD1. Unmatched junction bases numbered 11, after V lost 2 bases and J lost 3 bases. The CDR3 runs 17 residues. CDR3 in amino acids: CASSLSSFGQGHTEAFF. The CDR3 DNA is TGTGCCAGCAGTTTATCCTCATTCGGACAGGGACACACTGAAGCTTTCTTT.

The chain joins TRBV2 to TRBJ1-4; no clear D. V was clipped by 5 bases and J by 0 bases, with 13 bases between them. This CDR3 has 16 residues. Germline CDR1 SNHLY, CDR2 FYNNEI. The chain's CDR3 is CASSRDGASTNEKLFF. In DNA, the CDR3 is TGTGCCAGCAGTAGGGATGGCGCCTCAACTAATGAAAAACTGTTTTTT. Using reference TRBV2 and TRBJ1-4 for the parts outside the CDR3, the full variable domain is EPEVTQTPSHQVTQMGQEVILRCVPISNHLYFYWYRQILGQKVEFLVSFYNNEISEKSEIFDDQFSVERPDGSNFTLKIRSTKLEDSAMYFCASSRDGASTNEKLFFGSGTQLSVL.

The V and J genes are TRBV4-3 and TRBJ2-2; possible D gene TRBD2, 6 bases. CDR1 is LGHNA and CDR2 is YSLEER in the germline V gene. Trimming cost V 3 bases and J 1 base, with 15 bases left between them. This CDR3 is 17 amino acids long. Written as DNA, the CDR3 is TGCGCCAGCAGCCAGAAAGGAGGGCAGATGAACACCGGGGAGCTGTTTTTT. This codes for CASSQKGGQMNTGELFF.

This clonotype was counted between two and nine times. V and J are TRBV7-9 and TRBJ2-5; no reliable D call. Germline V lookup: CDR1 SEHNR, CDR2 FQNEAQ (reference sequence). The V end lost 2 bases, the J end lost 1 base, and 11 bases lay between the germline ends. The CDR3 runs to 15 residues. For the CDR3, the DNA is TGTGCCAGCAGCTTATCAGGCTCAGCCCAAGAGACCCAGTACTTC. Its protein product is CASSLSGSAQETQYF.

This chain links TRBV7-2 with TRBJ2-7, with TRBD2 matching over 8 bases. With 0 bases clipped from V and 3 bases from J, the junction kept 7 bases outside the gene matches. The CDR3 is 16 amino acids. The germline V gene encodes CDR1 SGHTA and CDR2 FQGNSA. CDR3 loop: CASSLASGMPYYEQYF. The CDR3 nucleotides are TGTGCCAGCAGCTTAGCTAGCGGGATGCCCTACTACGAGCAGTACTTC.

Regarding this clonotype: The junction departs from the called germline gene at one end, perhaps through a read error. The CDR3 DNA reads as TGCAGTGCTTGGTTTCCGGGACTAGCGGGAGGGATGGGCTTC. Translating gives CSAWFPGLAGGMGF. The genes are TRBV20-1 and TRBJ2-7, with 16 bases identical to TRBD2. Germline CDR1 and CDR2: DFQATT and SNEGSKA (reference sequence). This CDR3 spans 14 amino acids.

This chain connects TRBV12-3 or TRBV12-4 to TRBJ2-7; possibly TRBD1 or TRBD2 for D (6 bases each). This CDR3 comprises 15 residues. The V and J ends lost 4 bases and 4 bases respectively, with 17 bases between them. The CDR3 sequence is CASSYRLGGTYEQYF. As DNA, the CDR3 is TGTGCCAGCAGTTACCGTCTAGGGGGGACTTACGAGCAGTACTTC.

The chain joins TRBV28 to TRBJ2-2, with D perhaps matching TRBD2 (6 bases). The germline V gene has CDR1 MDHEN and CDR2 SYDVKM. The CDR3 length is 15 residues. V gave up 8 bases and J gave up 1 base, with 14 bases separating them. The CDR3 protein is CASSGGELNTGELFF. Here the CDR3 DNA reads TGTGCCAGCTCGGGCGGGGAGCTGAACACCGGGGAGCTGTTTTTT.